This T cell receptor beta chain was captured by sequencing in a study of CD8+ T cells in alopecia areata (dated by TCRdb to 2017 to 2018). A note on the overall study: In both human patients and the C3H/HeJ mouse model, the study applied high-throughput TCRbeta sequencing to look at T cell clonal expansion in alopecia areata. Clonality in the scalp was compared among normal scalp (n=4), patchy alopecia areata scalp (n=8), and alopecia totalis/universalis scalp (n=8). In humans, TCRbeta sequencing was performed on scalp tissue and on sorted CD4+ and CD8+ peripheral blood T cells from healthy controls and from patients with patchy or totalis/universalis alopecia areata. RNA came from the PAXgene miRNA kit for fixed scalp, the miRNeasy kit for PBMCs, and the RNeasy kit for mouse skin. TCRbeta CDR3 regions were amplified by immunoSEQ multiplex PCR using 35 Vbeta forward and 13 Jbeta reverse primers. General conclusions and limits of the study: Compared with mice, TCR sequences shared between patients were less clear, possibly partly because of HLA diversity across the patient population. Higher clonality and more expanded CD8+ clones were observed in lesional scalp than in normal scalp, particularly in alopecia totalis/universalis, a finding suggestive of antigenic drive. Resident alphabeta T cells in normal human skin are also sequenced, complicating scalp TCR repertoire analysis, unlike mouse skin dominated by gammadelta T cells.

The library was prepared using the immunoSEQ multiplex PCR assay. RNA was extracted from all samples and reverse transcribed into cDNA as template for TCR sequencing. SuperScript III was used to make first-strand cDNA, primed with a 2:1 mix of oligo-dT and random hexamers. A synthetic immune receptor repertoire was used to measure amplification bias, and any remaining bias was corrected computationally. The paper's processing steps were these. Raw reads were preprocessed for error removal, and CDR3 was defined according to IMGT conventions as running from the conserved cysteine to phenylalanine. To get clonality, Shannon entropy was normalized by log2 of the number of productive unique TCRs and the result was subtracted from 1. Scalp TCRbeta sequences were cross-referenced with sorted blood CD4 and CD8 repertoires so that the CD4 or CD8 identity of scalp clones could be inferred. This immuneACCESS table, as held by TCRdb, lists in-frame sequences with V and J called but not all clones. Of the missing ones, under half trace to an unresolved V gene in checked studies; the others have no known cause. V, J and clone size were drawn from that table, and D and trimming were deduced from the DNA. For this sample the table gives 110,000 or so clones, of which roughly 59% were detected only once. Jointly, the top ten make up less than 25% of the sample.

PBMCs were isolated by density centrifugation and stained for CD3, CD4 and CD8, and CD4+ and CD8+ T cells were sorted on a FACSAria. Scalp biopsies and blood samples were obtained from unaffected controls. Remarks on this clone: Its cognate antigen has yet to be identified. At one boundary the junction diverges from the germline segment, which might be a read error.

Including the terminal cysteine and phenylalanine, the CDR3 comprises 14 residues. Of all the DNA, just the CDR3 is kept, 42 bases in frame from base 1. CDR1 and CDR2, looked up from the germline V gene (reference sequence), are MNHEY and SMNVEV. The clonotype was recovered from a human donor in good health. Source material: CD8+ T cells sorted from blood. The sequence links TRBV27 to TRBJ2-3; 7 bases in the junction line up with TRBD1. The DNA reads as follows: TGTGCCGGCAGTTTGGACAGGACTACAGATACGCAGTATTTT. Its protein reads: CAGSLDRTTDTQYF.